This T cell receptor beta chain appears in the sequencing data of a study of CD8 T cells in ankylosing spondylitis. This CDR3 comprises 14 residues. V lost 8 bases and J lost 1, with 13 bases in between. CDR1 is KGHDR and CDR2 is SFDVKD in the germline V gene. Findings and limits, study-wide: Past studies reported some motif variants in reactive arthritis synovial fluid and blood. There was reportedly significant enrichment of clones that were disease-linked in matched ankylosing spondylitis synovial fluid. Apparently characteristic of ankylosing spondylitis blood was a TCR beta motif (eight highly homologous variants). As for the disease-linked clones, they showed a CD8+ phenotype and occurred at relatively low frequencies in peripheral blood.

Turning to this clonotype: The antigen is unknown.

Generation of TCR beta libraries employed quantitative 5'-RACE incorporating molecular barcodes. Via MiXCR, TCRdb re-called the 5' RACE reads, giving one row per CDR3 protein. The sample lists some 840,000 distinct CDR3 sequences; approximately 12% were seen once. This sequence joins TRBV24-1 and TRBJ2-5, with D possibly being TRBD2 (6 bases). This TCR was recovered from a male donor with ankylosing spondylitis. Source material: blood, either unsorted or a sorted T cell fraction (not recorded which). CDR3 sequence: CATMGAGPQETQYF. CDR3 nucleotides: TGTGCCACCATGGGCGCGGGACCCCAAGAGACCCAGTACTTC.